Below are 13 T cell receptor beta chains sequenced from a single sample in a study of blood T cell repertoires in COVID-19. The method was immunoSEQ multiplex PCR; TCRdb's version includes in-frame clones alone and lacks a portion of them. The data show 100,000 to 120,000 clones, under 90% seen once. The specimen sequenced was peripheral blood. The source of these receptors is a man aged 80 or over with acute or convalescent COVID-19.

V is TRBV24-1 and J is TRBJ2-3; 12 nucleotides match TRBD2. Germline V gives CDR1 KGHDR, CDR2 SFDVKD. V lost 4 bases to trimming and J lost 3 bases; unmatched junction nucleotides: 10. This CDR3 has 18 amino acids. The CDR3 sequence is CATSDTPGLAGSTDTQYF. Here the CDR3 DNA reads TGTGCCACCAGTGACACCCCTGGACTAGCGGGATCTACAGATACGCAGTATTTT.

The chain joins TRBV6-6 to TRBJ2-1, with 12 nucleotides matching TRBD1. This CDR3 is 16 amino acids long. Germline V gives CDR1 MNHNY, CDR2 SVGAGI (reference sequence). The J segment lost 7 bases and the V segment lost 6 bases, leaving 10 bases of the junction unmatched. CDR3 protein: CASRTMGTGGLNEQFF. The CDR3 bases are TGTGCCAGCAGGACGATGGGGACAGGGGGCCTTAATGAGCAGTTCTTC.

The chain combines TRBV30 with TRBJ1-2, with D perhaps TRBD1 (6 bases). Germline lookup yields CDR1 GTSNPN and CDR2 SVGIG (reference sequence). V was shortened by 2 bases and J by 1 base, with 23 bases between the two germline ends. This CDR3 has 18 residues. Here the CDR3 reads CAWSPIPGHHTVNYGYTF. CDR3 DNA sequence: TGTGCCTGGAGTCCTATCCCGGGACACCACACAGTTAACTATGGCTACACCTTC.

The chain employs TRBV5-1 and TRBJ1-4; no definite D call. Germline V CDR1 and CDR2: SGHRS, YFSETQ. CDR3 length equals 13 residues. V was pared by 4 bases and J by 3 bases, with 7 bases between. Written as DNA, the CDR3 is TGCGCCAGCAGCAATTCGGCTAATGAAAAACTGTTTTTT. It encodes CASSNSANEKLFF.

Written as DNA, the CDR3 is TGTGCCAGCAAACGGTTGAACACTGAAGCTTTCTTT. Amino acids: CASKRLNTEAFF. The chain joins TRBV12-3 or TRBV12-4 to TRBJ1-1; D gene ambiguous. This CDR3 has 12 amino acids. The V gene lost 7 bases and the J gene lost 0 bases, with 6 bases spanning the gap.

This clone was seen a single time. V gene TRBV5-1 combines with J gene TRBJ1-1, with D tentatively TRBD1 (6 bases). The CDR3 spans 15 residues. CDR1 SGHRS and CDR2 YFSETQ come from the germline V gene. V was pared by 5 bases and J by 3 bases, with 17 bases between. CDR3 in DNA: TGCGCCAGCAGGATTCAAGGGGGTGTTTACACTGAAGCTTTCTTT. Protein sequence: CASRIQGGVYTEAFF.

In DNA, the CDR3 is TGCGCCAGCGGATCCGGGACAGCGAACACCGGGGAGCTGTTTTTT. Protein: CASGSGTANTGELFF. The rearrangement joins TRBV5-1 to TRBJ2-2; 7 nucleotides line up with TRBD1. Germline lookup yields CDR1 SGHRS and CDR2 YFSETQ. The ends lost 7 bases at V and 0 bases at J; junction bases unmatched: 6. The CDR3 consists of 15 residues.

There are a few counts of this clone. The chain couples TRBV5-1 to TRBJ1-5, with TRBD1 matching 7 bases. The length of the CDR3 is 15 residues. Germline CDR1 is SGHRS and CDR2 is YFSETQ. The junction had 8 bases not matched to a gene; V was cut back by 3 bases and J by 5 bases. The CDR3 DNA is TGCGCCAGCAGCTCGACAGGGAGTCGCGATCAGCCCCAGCATTTT. Protein: CASSSTGSRDQPQHF.

The V call is TRBV9, the J call TRBJ2-1; 9 bases map to TRBD2. Germline CDR1 SGDLS, CDR2 YYNGEE. This CDR3 contains 16 residues. V trimming: 5 bases; J trimming: 6 bases; junction bases outside the gene matches: 12. This chain's CDR3 is CASSSLSGSSFNEQFF. As DNA, the CDR3 is TGTGCCAGCAGTTCCCTTAGCGGGAGTAGCTTCAATGAGCAGTTCTTC.

The chain carries TRBV2 and TRBJ1-4, with TRBD1 identical over 9 bases. Looked up from germline, CDR1 is SNHLY and CDR2 is FYNNEI. This CDR3 has 15 residues. The V gene end was trimmed by 5 bases and the J gene end by 7 bases; junction bases not matched to a gene: 8. The CDR3 loop is CASSPNRGRVEKLFF. CDR3 nucleotide sequence: TGTGCCAGCAGTCCGAACAGGGGGCGGGTTGAAAAACTGTTTTTT.

This chain connects TRBV28 to TRBJ2-5; no definite D call. V was cut by 7 bases and J by 13 bases, with 22 bases left in between. This CDR3 is 13 amino acids long. Per germline, CDR1 MDHEN and CDR2 SYDVKM. The CDR3 spells CASNQRSPPEGYF. The CDR3 bases are TGTGCCAGCAACCAGCGAAGCCCCCCTGAAGGGTACTTC.

This clone has only a few counts. The DNA of the CDR3 is TGTGCCTGGACCGAGGTTCTCGGGTTAGGCTACACCTTC. The encoded protein is CAWTEVLGLGYTF. The chain employs TRBV30 and TRBJ1-2; D is undetermined. Deletions cut 4 bases from V and 8 bases from J, with 17 bases between. This CDR3 contains 13 residues. Germline lookup yields CDR1 GTSNPN and CDR2 SVGIG (reference sequence). The full variable domain, completed using reference TRBV30 and TRBJ1-2, is SQTIHQWPATLVQPVGSPLSLECTVEGTSNPNLYWYRQAAGRGLQLLFYSVGIGQISSEVPQNLSASRPQDRQFILSSKKLLLSDSGFYLCAWTEVLGLGYTFGSGTRLTVV.

This clone was seen a handful of times. The CDR3 is CARLAHGREGDQPQHF. Written as DNA, the CDR3 is TGTGCCAGACTGGCTCACGGCCGCGAGGGAGATCAGCCCCAGCATTTT. The chain combines TRBV27 with TRBJ1-5; the D is unclear. V dropped 9 bases and J dropped 5 bases, with 23 bases sitting between them. The CDR3 sequence is 16 residues long. Germline V gives CDR1 MNHEY, CDR2 SMNVEV (reference sequence).